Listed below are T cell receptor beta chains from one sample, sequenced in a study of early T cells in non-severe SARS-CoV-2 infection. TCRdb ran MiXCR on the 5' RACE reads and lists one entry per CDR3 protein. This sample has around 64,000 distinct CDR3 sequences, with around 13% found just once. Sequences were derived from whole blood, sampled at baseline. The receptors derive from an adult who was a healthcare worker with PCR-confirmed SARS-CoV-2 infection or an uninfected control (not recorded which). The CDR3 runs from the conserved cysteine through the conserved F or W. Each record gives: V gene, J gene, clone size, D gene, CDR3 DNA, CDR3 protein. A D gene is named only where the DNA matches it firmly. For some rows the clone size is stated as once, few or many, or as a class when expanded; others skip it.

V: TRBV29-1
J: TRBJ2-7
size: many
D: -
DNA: TGCAGCGCCGAGGAGGGAGGGGGTGAGCAGTACTTC
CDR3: CSAEEGGGEQYF

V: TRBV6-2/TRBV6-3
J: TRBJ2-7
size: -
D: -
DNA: TGTGCCAGCAGTTACGACAGCGAATCCTACGAGCAGTACTTC
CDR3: CASSYDSESYEQYF

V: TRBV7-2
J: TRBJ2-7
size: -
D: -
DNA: TGTGCCAGCAGCTTAAGGGACAACTACGAGCAGTACTTC
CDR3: CASSLRDNYEQYF

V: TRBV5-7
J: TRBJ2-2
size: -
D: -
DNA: TGTGCCAGCAGCCCAGACAGGGAGGGGACCGGGGAGCTGTTTTTT
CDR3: CASSPDREGTGELFF

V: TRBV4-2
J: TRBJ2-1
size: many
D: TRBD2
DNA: TGTGCCAGCAGCCAAGATAGCGGGGGGGCGACAAAGCAGTTCTTC
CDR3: CASSQDSGGATKQFF

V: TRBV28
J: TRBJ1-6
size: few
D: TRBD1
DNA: TGTGCCAGCAGTCGACAGGGCTCCTATAATTCACCCCTCCACTTT
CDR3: CASSRQGSYNSPLHF

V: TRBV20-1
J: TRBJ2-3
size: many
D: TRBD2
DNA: TGCAGTGCTAGAGGGACTAGAAGCACAGATACGCAGTATTTT
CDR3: CSARGTRSTDTQYF

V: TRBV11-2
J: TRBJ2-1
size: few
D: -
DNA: TGTGCCAGCAGGACCGGATCCAGTTACAATGAGCAGTTCTTC
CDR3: CASRTGSSYNEQFF

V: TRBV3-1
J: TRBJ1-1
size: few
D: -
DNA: TGTGCCAGCAGCCAAGATTCAGGGCCCACTGAAGCTTTCTTT
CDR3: CASSQDSGPTEAFF

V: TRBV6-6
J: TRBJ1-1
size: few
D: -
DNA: TGTGCCAGCAGTCACGGACAGACGAACACTGAAGCTTTCTTT
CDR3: CASSHGQTNTEAFF

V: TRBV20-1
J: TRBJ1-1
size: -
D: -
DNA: TGCAGTGCTCGTAGTAACACTGAAGCTTTCTTT
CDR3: CSARSNTEAFF

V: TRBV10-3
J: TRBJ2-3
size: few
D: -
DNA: TGTGCCACCAAGGACTCGCGGGCAGATACGCAGTATTTT
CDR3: CATKDSRADTQYF

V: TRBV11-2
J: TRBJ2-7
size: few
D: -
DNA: TGTGCCAGCACGGGGGTTGGGCGCTACGAGCAGTACTTC
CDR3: CASTGVGRYEQYF

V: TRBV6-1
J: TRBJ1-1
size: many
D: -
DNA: TGTGCCAGCAGTGAAGCGAGTGCAGCGAACACTGAAGCTTTCTTT
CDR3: CASSEASAANTEAFF

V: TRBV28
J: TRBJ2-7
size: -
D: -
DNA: TGTGCCAGCAGTTTAATTCCCAGAGGAGGGGGAACCTACGAGCAGTACTTC
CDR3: CASSLIPRGGGTYEQYF

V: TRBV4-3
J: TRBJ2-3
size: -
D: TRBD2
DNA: TGCGCCAGCAGCCAGACGGGACTAGCGGATAGCACAGATACGCAGTATTTT
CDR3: CASSQTGLADSTDTQYF

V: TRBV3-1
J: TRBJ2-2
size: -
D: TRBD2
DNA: TGTGCCAGCAGCCAAGCTCTAGCGGGAGACACCGGGGAGCTGTTTTTT
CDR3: CASSQALAGDTGELFF

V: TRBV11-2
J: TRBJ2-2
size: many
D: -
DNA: TGTGCCAGCAGCCCATCCACAGGGAGATCCGGGGAGCTGTTTTTT
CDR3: CASSPSTGRSGELFF

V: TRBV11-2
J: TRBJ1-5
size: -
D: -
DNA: TGTGCCAGCAGCACAGGGAATAGCAATCAGCCCCAGCATTTT
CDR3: CASSTGNSNQPQHF

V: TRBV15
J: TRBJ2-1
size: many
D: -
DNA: TGTGCCACCAGGACAGTTGGGGGGGCCAACAATGAGCAGTTCTTC
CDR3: CATRTVGGANNEQFF

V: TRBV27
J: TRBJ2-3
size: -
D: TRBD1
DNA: TGTGCCAGCAGTCCGGACAGGGCGGTAGATACGCAGTATTTT
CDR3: CASSPDRAVDTQYF

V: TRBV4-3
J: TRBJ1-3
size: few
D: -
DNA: TGCGCCAGCACCCCCAGGGGACCAGGGGACTCTGGAAACACCATATATTTT
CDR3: CASTPRGPGDSGNTIYF

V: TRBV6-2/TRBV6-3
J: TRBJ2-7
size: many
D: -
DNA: TGTGCCAGCAGTTACGGACATTCCTACGAGCAGTACTTC
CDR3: CASSYGHSYEQYF

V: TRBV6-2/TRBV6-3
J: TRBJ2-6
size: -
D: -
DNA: TGTGCCAGCAGACAGGGCGGTGGGGCCAACGTCCTGACTTTC
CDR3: CASRQGGGANVLTF

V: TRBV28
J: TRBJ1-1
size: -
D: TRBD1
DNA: TGTGCCAGCAGTCGACAGGGATACACTGAAGCTTTCTTT
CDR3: CASSRQGYTEAFF

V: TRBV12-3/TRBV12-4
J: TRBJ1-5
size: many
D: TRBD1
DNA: TGTGCCAGCAGTTCCCCAGGGGGGGGTAGCAATCAGCCCCAGCATTTT
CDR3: CASSSPGGGSNQPQHF

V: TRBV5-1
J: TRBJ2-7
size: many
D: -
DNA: TGCGCCAGCAGCTTGGCCGGGGTAGGGAAGGAGGACGAGCAGTACTTC
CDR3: CASSLAGVGKEDEQYF

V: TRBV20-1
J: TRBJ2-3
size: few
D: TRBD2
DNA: TGCAGTGCTACCGGGACTAGCCCAGATACGCAGTATTTT
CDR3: CSATGTSPDTQYF

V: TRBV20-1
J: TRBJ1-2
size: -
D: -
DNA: TGCAGTGCCCTACTAGACATCAACTATGGCTACACCTTC
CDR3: CSALLDINYGYTF

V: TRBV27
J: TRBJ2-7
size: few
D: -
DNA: TGTGCCAGCAGCCACAAGGGGGGGCCGTTGGACGAGCAGTACTTC
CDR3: CASSHKGGPLDEQYF

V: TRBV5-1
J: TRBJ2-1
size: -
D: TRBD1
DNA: TGCGCCAGCAGCCCCGGACAGGGGATTTACAATGAGCAGTTCTTC
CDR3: CASSPGQGIYNEQFF

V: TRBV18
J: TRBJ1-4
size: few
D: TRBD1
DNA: TGTGCCAGCTCACCTCGACAGGGGGTGTATGAAAAACTGTTTTTT
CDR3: CASSPRQGVYEKLFF

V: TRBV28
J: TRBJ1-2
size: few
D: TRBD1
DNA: TGTGCCAGCAGTTTATTACAGGGGCCCCTCTATAACTATGGCTACACCTTC
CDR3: CASSLLQGPLYNYGYTF

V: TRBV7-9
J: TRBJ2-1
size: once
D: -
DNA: TGTGCCAGCACCCCGGACTCCTGGAGTCTTGAGCAGTTCTTC
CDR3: CASTPDSWSLEQFF

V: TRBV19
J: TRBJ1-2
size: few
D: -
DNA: TGTGCCAGTAAGGGGCTTTTGGATCCGCACCTAAACTATGGCTACACCTTC
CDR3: CASKGLLDPHLNYGYTF

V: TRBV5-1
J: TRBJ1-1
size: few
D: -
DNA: TGCGCCAGCAGCTTGGTGCGGGCAGGGACGAACACTGAAGCTTTCTTT
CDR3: CASSLVRAGTNTEAFF